This passage covers 10 T cell receptor beta chains from one sample sequenced in a study of tumor-infiltrating lymphocytes in oesophageal squamous cell carcinoma. MiXCR, applied by TCRdb to the PCR reads, yields one record per CDR3 protein. The top ten hold approximately 15% of the sample, which has around 15,000 distinct CDR3 sequences, around 46% seen once. Material for sequencing was esophageal tumor tissue. Receptors were obtained from a male donor with esophageal squamous cell carcinoma.

The CDR3 here is CASSFQGSYEQYF. In DNA form, the CDR3 reads TGTGCCAGCAGCTTCCAGGGCTCCTACGAGCAGTACTTC. The chain links TRBV7-9 to TRBJ2-5; tentatively, D is TRBD1 (5 bases). The J call may be in error: the DNA end matches TRBJ2-7 better. The CDR3 has 13 amino acids. The germline V gene encodes CDR1 SEHNR and CDR2 FQNEAQ (reference sequence).

The V call is TRBV12-3 or TRBV12-4, the J call TRBJ1-2, with no clear D. The length of the CDR3 is 14 residues. Trimming pared 1 base from V and 8 bases from J, leaving 14 bases between. The CDR3 loop reads CASSLGDVANGYTF. The DNA for the CDR3 is TGTGCCAGCAGTTTAGGGGATGTTGCAAACGGCTACACCTTC.

This clonotype was recorded many times. The chain combines TRBV27 with TRBJ2-1; D tentatively reads TRBD1 or TRBD2 (5 bases each). Trimming left V 7 bases short and J 2 bases short, with 12 bases between. The CDR3 is 14 amino acids. From germline, CDR1 is MNHEY and CDR2 SMNVEV (reference sequence). The CDR3 nucleotides read TGTGCCAGCACCGGTGGGACCCCCTACAATGAGCAGTTCTTC. Protein sequence: CASTGGTPYNEQFF.

The chain is built from TRBV7-6 and TRBJ2-7; 15 bases line up with TRBD2. The J call may be mistaken, given a closer DNA end match to TRBJ2-1. The germline gives CDR1 SGHVS, CDR2 FNYEAQ. The CDR3 has 16 amino acids. The CDR3 coding sequence is TGTGCCAGCAGCCGACGGACTAGCGGGGGGGCTGTTGAGCAGTTCTTC. Translating it yields CASSRRTSGGAVEQFF.

Here the CDR3 DNA reads TGTGCCAGCAGCTTGTGGAAGGAAAACATTCAGTACTTC. It translates to CASSLWKENIQYF. This chain connects TRBV7-3 to TRBJ2-4; D ambiguous. The CDR3 is made up of 13 amino acids. The germline V gene encodes CDR1 SGHTA and CDR2 FQGTGA. Trimming removed 3 bases from V and 5 bases from J, with 8 bases in between.

V and J are TRBV7-6 and TRBJ2-5, with 8 positions matching TRBD2. The J segment lost 5 bases and the V segment lost 8 bases, leaving 10 bases of the junction unmatched. The CDR3 runs 14 residues. Germline V gene lookup returns CDR1 SGHVS and CDR2 FNYEAQ. The CDR3 loop reads CASAKRGSGETQYF. The CDR3 bases are TGTGCCAGCGCAAAGCGGGGGTCTGGGGAGACCCAGTACTTC. The entire variable domain, with the rest obtained from reference TRBV7-6 and TRBJ2-5, is as follows: GAGVSQSPRYKVTKRGQDVALRCDPISGHVSLYWYRQALGQGPEFLTYFNYEAQQDKSGLPNDRFSAERPEGSISTLTIQRTEQRDSAMYRCASAKRGSGETQYFGPGTRLLVL.

By share of the sample, this clonotype is medium-sized (0.01 to 0.1%). The rearrangement joins TRBV10-1 to TRBJ2-3; 8 positions agree with TRBD1. After removal of 6 bases from V and 5 bases from J, the junction contained 7 bases not matched to a gene. CDR1 is WNHNN, CDR2 SYGVQD, per germline (reference sequence). The CDR3 runs to 14 residues. This chain's CDR3 is CASRVGQGEDTQYF. The CDR3 DNA follows: TGCGCCAGCAGGGTTGGACAGGGAGAAGATACGCAGTATTTT.

This clonotype was recorded a few times. The chain is built from TRBV18 and TRBJ1-5; tentative D call: TRBD1 (6 bases). Trimming removed 2 bases from V and 4 bases from J, with 9 bases in between. The CDR3 extends over 14 amino acids. CDR1 KGHSH and CDR2 LQKENI come from the germline V gene. The CDR3 here is CASSPGGLNQPQHF. The CDR3 DNA sequence: TGTGCCAGCTCACCAGGGGGCCTAAATCAGCCCCAGCATTTT.

This clonotype has at least ten counts. V is TRBV10-3 and J is TRBJ2-3; 12 positions match TRBD2. The CDR3 loop spans 17 amino acids. Germline values: CDR1 ENHRY, CDR2 SYGVKD. The ends lost 0 bases at V and 1 base at J; junction bases unmatched: 2. The CDR3 nucleotides read TGTGCCATCAGTGAGTCGCCTAGCGGGGGGGGCACAGATACGCAGTATTTT. This gives the protein CAISESPSGGGTDTQYF.

This clonotype was recorded at least ten times. CDR3 amino acids: CASSASGETQYF. The CDR3 DNA sequence: TGCGCCAGCAGTGCTAGTGGGGAGACCCAGTACTTC. The chain couples TRBV10-2 to TRBJ2-5; the D is unclear. The germline gives CDR1 WSHSY, CDR2 SAAADI. The CDR3 totals 12 residues. V dropped 4 bases and J dropped 5 bases, with 8 bases sitting between them.